This T cell receptor beta chain was found in a study of blood T cell repertoires in COVID-19. Study-wide context: Sites in the United States, Italy and Spain provided acute and convalescent COVID-19 samples. Sample material is recorded as cDNA or gDNA derived from T cells, B-cell-depleted T cells, or PBMCs.

This clone has more than one count but fewer than ten. V was shortened by 5 bases and J by 5 bases, with 12 bases between the two germline ends. CDR1 and CDR2 from the germline V gene are SEHNR and FQNEAQ (reference sequence). CDR3 length: 14 residues. Authors' analysis steps: The assay estimated nucleated cells by amplifying reference gene primers. Produced via immunoSEQ multiplex PCR; TCRdb's table is partial and in-frame only. V and J calls and clone size are those listed in that table; D and trimming were worked out from the DNA. The sample has about 94,000 clones; about nine tenths are singletons.

The TCR sequence derives from a woman of 80 years or more with acute or convalescent COVID-19. The sample taken for sequencing was peripheral blood. The genes are TRBV7-9 and TRBJ2-2; D remains ambiguous. Here the CDR3 DNA reads TGTGCCAGCAGCCTTCCAGCGCTGACCGGGGAGCTGTTTTTT. This sequence encodes CASSLPALTGELFF.